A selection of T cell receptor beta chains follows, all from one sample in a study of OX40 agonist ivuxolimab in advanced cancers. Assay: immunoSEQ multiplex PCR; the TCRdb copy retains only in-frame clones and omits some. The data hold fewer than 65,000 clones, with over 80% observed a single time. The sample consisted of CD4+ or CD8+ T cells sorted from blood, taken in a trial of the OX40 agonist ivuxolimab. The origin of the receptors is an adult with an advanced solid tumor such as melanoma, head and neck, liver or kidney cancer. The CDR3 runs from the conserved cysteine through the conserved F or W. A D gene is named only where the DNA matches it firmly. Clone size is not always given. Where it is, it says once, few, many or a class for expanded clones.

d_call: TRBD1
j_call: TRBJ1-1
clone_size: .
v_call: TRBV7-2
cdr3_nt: TGTGCCAGCCGCTTCGTGGGACAGGGGGACTTTGAAGCTTTCTTT
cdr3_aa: CASRFVGQGDFEAFF

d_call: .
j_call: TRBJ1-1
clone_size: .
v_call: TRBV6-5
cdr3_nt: TGTGCCAGCAGTTACTTGGGGCCCGGGACTGAAGCTTTCTTT
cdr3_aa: CASSYLGPGTEAFF

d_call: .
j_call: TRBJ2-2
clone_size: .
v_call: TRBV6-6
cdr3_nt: TGTGCCAGCAGTCCCTTGTGGGGGACGAACACCGGGGAGCTGTTTTTT
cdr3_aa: CASSPLWGTNTGELFF

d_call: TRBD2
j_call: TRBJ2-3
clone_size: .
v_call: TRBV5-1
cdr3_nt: TGCGCCAGCACTTCGCGGGAGGGCCTTGGATCGCAGTATTTT
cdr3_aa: CASTSREGLGSQYF

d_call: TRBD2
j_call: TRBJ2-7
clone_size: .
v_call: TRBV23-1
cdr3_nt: TGCACCAGTTTGACTAGCGGAGCCTACGAGCAGTACTTC
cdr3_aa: CTSLTSGAYEQYF

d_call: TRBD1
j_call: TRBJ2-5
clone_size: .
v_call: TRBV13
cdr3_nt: TGTGCCAGCAGCTCGTCGACAGGGAAATACCAAGAGACCCAGTACTTC
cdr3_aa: CASSSSTGKYQETQYF

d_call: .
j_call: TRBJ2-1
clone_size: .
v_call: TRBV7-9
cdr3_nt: TGTGCCAGCAGCTTATTAACCAACAATGAGCAGTTCTTC
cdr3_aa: CASSLLTNNEQFF

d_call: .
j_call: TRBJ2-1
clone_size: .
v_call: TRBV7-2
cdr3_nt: TGTGCCAGCAGCCCGAGGGGGATAATCTACAATGAGCAGTTCTTC
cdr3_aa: CASSPRGIIYNEQFF

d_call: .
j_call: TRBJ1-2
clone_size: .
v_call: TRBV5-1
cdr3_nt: TGCGCCAGCAGCCCGGACGTCTACTATGGCTACACCTTC
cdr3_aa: CASSPDVYYGYTF

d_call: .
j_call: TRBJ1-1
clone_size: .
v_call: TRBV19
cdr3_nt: TGTGCCAGTATTAGTATGTGGGGGACCTATGAAGCTTTCTTT
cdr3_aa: CASISMWGTYEAFF

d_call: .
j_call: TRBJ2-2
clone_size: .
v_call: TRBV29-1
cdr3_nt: TGCAGCTCCACCGGCCCACTTGGAACCGGGGAGCTGTTTTTT
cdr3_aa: CSSTGPLGTGELFF

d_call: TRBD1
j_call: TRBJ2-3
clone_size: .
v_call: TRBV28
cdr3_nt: TGTGCCAGCAGCCTCCGACAGGGGCCGGGGGATACGCAGTATTTT
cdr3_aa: CASSLRQGPGDTQYF

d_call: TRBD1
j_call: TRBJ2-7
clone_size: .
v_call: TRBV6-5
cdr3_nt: TGTGCCAGCAGTTATGGACAGGGCAGGTACGAGCAGTACTTC
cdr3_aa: CASSYGQGRYEQYF

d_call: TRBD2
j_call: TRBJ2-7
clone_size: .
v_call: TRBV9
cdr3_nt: TGTGCCAGCAGCGCGGGACTAGCGGGAGTAGATGAGCAGTACTTC
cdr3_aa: CASSAGLAGVDEQYF

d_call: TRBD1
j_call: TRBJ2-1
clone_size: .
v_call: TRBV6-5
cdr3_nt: TGTGCCAGCAGACCTGGACAGGGGAATGAGCAGTTCTTC
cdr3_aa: CASRPGQGNEQFF

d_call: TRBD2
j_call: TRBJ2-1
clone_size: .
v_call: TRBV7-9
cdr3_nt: TGTGCCAGCAGCCGAGGGACTAGCGGGAGATTAGAGAAGTTCTTC
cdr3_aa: CASSRGTSGRLEKFF

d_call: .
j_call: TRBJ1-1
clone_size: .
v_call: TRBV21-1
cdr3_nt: TGTGCCAGCAGCCCCTCCGGGACAGCCGGCACTGAAGCTTTCTTT
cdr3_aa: CASSPSGTAGTEAFF

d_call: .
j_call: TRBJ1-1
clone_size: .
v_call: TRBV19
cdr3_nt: TGTGCCAGTAGTGGCGTGAACACTGAAGCTTTCTTT
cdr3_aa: CASSGVNTEAFF

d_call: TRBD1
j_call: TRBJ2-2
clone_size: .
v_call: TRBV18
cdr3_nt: TGTGCCAGCTCACCCACAGGGGTGGCCACCGGGGAGCTGTTTTTT
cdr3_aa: CASSPTGVATGELFF

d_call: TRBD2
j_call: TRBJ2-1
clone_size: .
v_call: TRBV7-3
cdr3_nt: TGTGCCAGCAGCTTAGTATCCGGGACTAGCGGGAGGGGTAATGAGCAGTTCTTC
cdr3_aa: CASSLVSGTSGRGNEQFF

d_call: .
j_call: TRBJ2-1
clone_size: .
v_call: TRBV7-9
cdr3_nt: TGTGCCAGCAGCTCAGTCGCTGGGACCCTAGCGCAGTTCTTC
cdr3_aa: CASSSVAGTLAQFF

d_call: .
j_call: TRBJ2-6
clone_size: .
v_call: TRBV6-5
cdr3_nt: TGTGCCAGCAGTTCAGGGGCTGGGGCCAACGTCCTGACTTTC
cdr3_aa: CASSSGAGANVLTF

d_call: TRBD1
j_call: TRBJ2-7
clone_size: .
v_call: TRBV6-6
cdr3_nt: TGTGCCAGCAGTTACACCGGGACAGGGGGCTACGAGCAGTACTTC
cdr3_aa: CASSYTGTGGYEQYF

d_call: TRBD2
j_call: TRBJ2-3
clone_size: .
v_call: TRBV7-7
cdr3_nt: TGTGCCAGCAGCTTAGGAGCGGGAGGATCAGATACGCAGTATTTT
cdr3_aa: CASSLGAGGSDTQYF

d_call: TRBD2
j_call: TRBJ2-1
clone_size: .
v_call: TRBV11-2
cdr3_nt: TGTGCCAGCATTCCCGGGTGGCTAGCGGGAGGGGACAATGAGCAGTTCTTC
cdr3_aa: CASIPGWLAGGDNEQFF

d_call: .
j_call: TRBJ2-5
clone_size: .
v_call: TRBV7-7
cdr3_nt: TGTGCCAGCAGCCCGACAGGCACCGGTGAGACCCAGTACTTC
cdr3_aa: CASSPTGTGETQYF

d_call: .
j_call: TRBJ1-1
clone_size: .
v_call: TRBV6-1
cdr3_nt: TGTGCCAGCAGAGGTCCTGAAGCTTTCTTT
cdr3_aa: CASRGPEAFF

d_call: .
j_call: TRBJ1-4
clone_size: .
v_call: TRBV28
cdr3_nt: TGTGCCAGCAGTACCCAGACAGTGGGGAATGAAAAACTGTTTTTT
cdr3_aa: CASSTQTVGNEKLFF

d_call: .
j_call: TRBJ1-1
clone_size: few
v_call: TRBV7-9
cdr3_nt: TGTGCCAGCAGTTCGACCATTAACACTGAAGCTTTCTTT
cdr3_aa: CASSSTINTEAFF

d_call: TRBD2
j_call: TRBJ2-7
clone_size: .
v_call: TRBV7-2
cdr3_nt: TGTGCCAGCAGCTTAGCGGGAGGGACCTACGAGCAGTACTTC
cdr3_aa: CASSLAGGTYEQYF

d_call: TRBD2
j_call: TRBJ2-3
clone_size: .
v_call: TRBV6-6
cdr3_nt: TGTGCCAGCAGTTACGGAGGGAGCGGGAATACGCAGTATTTT
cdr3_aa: CASSYGGSGNTQYF

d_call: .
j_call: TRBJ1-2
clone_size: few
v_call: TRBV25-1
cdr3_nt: TGTGCCAGCAAGGGGAATCGGCGCTACACCTTC
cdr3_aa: CASKGNRRYTF

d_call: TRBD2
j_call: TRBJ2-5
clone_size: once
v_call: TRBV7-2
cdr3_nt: TGTGCCAGCAGCTTGACGCTTTCGGGAGGCCCCAGACAAGAGACCCAGTACTTC
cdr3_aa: CASSLTLSGGPRQETQYF

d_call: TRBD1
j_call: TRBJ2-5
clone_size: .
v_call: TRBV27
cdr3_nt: TGTGCCAGCAGTCCTGGGACAGCTGAGACCCAGTACTTC
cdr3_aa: CASSPGTAETQYF

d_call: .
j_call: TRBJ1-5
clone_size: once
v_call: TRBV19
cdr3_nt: TGTGCCAGTAGTACCCCCGGGGGAGGAGGGCAGCCCCAGCATTTT
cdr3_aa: CASSTPGGGGQPQHF

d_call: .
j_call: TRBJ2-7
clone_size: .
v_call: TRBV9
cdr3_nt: TGTGCCAGCAGCCCCCACATCACGGACTCCTACGAGCAGTACTTC
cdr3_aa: CASSPHITDSYEQYF

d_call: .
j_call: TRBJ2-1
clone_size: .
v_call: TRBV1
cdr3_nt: TGCACCAGCAGCCAAGATGGGGGCGGGGGCGCGAAAAATGAGCAGTTCTTC
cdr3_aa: CTSSQDGGGGAKNEQFF

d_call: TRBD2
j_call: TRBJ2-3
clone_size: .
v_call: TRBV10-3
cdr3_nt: TGTGCCATCGGGGTGGGGGGGAACACAGATACGCAGTATTTT
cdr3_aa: CAIGVGGNTDTQYF

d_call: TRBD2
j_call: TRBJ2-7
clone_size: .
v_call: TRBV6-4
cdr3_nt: TGTGCCAGTGAACTACCTTCTGGACTAGCGGGGGACAACTACGAGCAGTACTTC
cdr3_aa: CASELPSGLAGDNYEQYF

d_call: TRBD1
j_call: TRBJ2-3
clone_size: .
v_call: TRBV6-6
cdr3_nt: TGTGCCAGCAGGGGACAGCCAAGCACAGATACGCAGTATTTT
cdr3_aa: CASRGQPSTDTQYF

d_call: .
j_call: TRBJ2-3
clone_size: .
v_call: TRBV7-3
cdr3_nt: TGTGCCAGCAGCTTGGAACATTCAGGGGTGCGCACAGATACGCAGTATTTT
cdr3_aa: CASSLEHSGVRTDTQYF

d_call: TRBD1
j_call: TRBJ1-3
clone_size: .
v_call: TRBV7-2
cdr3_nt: TGTGCCAGCAGCTTTACAGGGGCCTCTGGAAACACCATATATTTT
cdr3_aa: CASSFTGASGNTIYF

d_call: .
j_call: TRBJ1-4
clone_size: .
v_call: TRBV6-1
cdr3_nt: TGTGCCAGCAGAGAACGAGGGAAGGAGGAAAAACTGTTTTTT
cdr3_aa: CASRERGKEEKLFF

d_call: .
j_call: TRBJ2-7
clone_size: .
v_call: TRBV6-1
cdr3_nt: TGTGCCAGCAGTGAAGGTGGGACCCGTCTCGAGCAGTACTTC
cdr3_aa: CASSEGGTRLEQYF

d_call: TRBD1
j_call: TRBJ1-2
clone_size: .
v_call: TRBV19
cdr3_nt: TGTGCCAGTAGTATACGGACAGGAGGGTTCTATGGCTACACCTTC
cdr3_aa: CASSIRTGGFYGYTF

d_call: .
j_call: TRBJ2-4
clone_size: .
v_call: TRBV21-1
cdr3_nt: TGTGCCAGCAGCACCCTAGCGGGAGATAAGGCCAAAAACATTCAGTACTTC
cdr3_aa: CASSTLAGDKAKNIQYF

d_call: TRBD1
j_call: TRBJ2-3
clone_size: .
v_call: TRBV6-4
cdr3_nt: TGTGCCAGCAGTCCAACAGGGGCCGATACGCAGTATTTT
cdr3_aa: CASSPTGADTQYF

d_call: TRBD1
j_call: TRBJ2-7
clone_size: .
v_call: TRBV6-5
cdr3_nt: TGTGCCAGCAGGTACAGGGGGCCCTCCTACGAGCAGTACTTC
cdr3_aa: CASRYRGPSYEQYF